This TCR beta chain was identified in a study of blood T cell repertoires in COVID-19. Overall study context: Acute and convalescent COVID-19 samples came from the United States, Italy and Spain. Sample material is recorded as cDNA or gDNA derived from T cells, B-cell-depleted T cells, or PBMCs.

This CDR3 region has 13 residues. Germline V lookup: CDR1 MDHEN, CDR2 SYDVKM. Trimming cost V 3 bases and J 0 bases, with 3 bases left between them. Per the original data handling: Nucleated cell number was recorded as an estimate derived from reference gene primer amplification. TCRdb keeps only in-frame clones here, not all; method: immunoSEQ multiplex PCR. Clonal size and the V and J genes are those of that table, whereas D and trimming came from the DNA. The sample contains tens of thousands of clones, about 83% of which appear only once. Seattle patients were enrolled during active infection and followed longitudinally. In its sample, this clone was seen once.

The TCR was taken from an older woman with COVID-19, enrolled during active disease. Sequenced material: peripheral blood. The chain combines TRBV28 with TRBJ1-3, with D unclear. The CDR3 sequence is CASSFSSGNTIYF. The CDR3 DNA follows: TGTGCCAGCAGTTTCTCCTCTGGAAACACCATATATTTT.